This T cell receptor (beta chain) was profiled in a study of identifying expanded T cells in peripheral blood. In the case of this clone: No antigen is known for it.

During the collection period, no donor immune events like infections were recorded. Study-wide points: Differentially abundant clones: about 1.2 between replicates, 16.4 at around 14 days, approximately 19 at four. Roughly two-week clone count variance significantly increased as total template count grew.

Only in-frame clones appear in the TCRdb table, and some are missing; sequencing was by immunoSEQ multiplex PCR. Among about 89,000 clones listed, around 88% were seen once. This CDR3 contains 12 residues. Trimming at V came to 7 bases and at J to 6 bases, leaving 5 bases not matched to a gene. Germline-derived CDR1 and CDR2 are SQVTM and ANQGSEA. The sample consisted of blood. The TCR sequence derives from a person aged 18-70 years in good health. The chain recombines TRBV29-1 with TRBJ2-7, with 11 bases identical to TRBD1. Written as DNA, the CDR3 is TGCAGCGCCTGGACAGGGGGCGCCGAGCAGTACTTC. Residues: CSAWTGGAEQYF.